This T cell receptor beta chain was sequenced during a study of OX40 agonist ivuxolimab in advanced cancers. Study-level background: Ivuxolimab, which targeted the costimulatory receptor OX40 (CD134), was an agonistic, fully human IgG2 monoclonal antibody. A male proportion of nearly 85% and a mean age of about 60 years, ranging from about 20 to 85, were recorded for the dose-escalation cohort. The purpose of peripheral TCRbeta sequencing was to test whether ivuxolimab changed TCR sequence diversity and led to clonal T-cell expansion. Patients were allowed to have had prior anti-PD-1, anti-PD-L1 or anti-CTLA-4 therapy, and around 43% of the dose-escalation patients had been treated with checkpoint inhibitors. Intravenous ivuxolimab was administered to patients every 2 weeks at six dose levels: 0.01, 0.1, 0.3, 1.5, 3 and 10 mg/kg. Three dose-escalation patients achieved partial responses, one with hepatocellular carcinoma and two with cutaneous melanoma. Of the 50 or so patients in dose escalation, about 20 had hepatocellular carcinoma, about 15 had melanoma, 9 had renal cell carcinoma and 9 had head and neck cancer. The paper covers the monotherapy dose-escalation part of the phase I ivuxolimab trial, which included N of about 50 patients.

Per the germline V gene (reference sequence), LNHDA is the CDR1 and SQIVND is the CDR2. Taken from cysteine to phenylalanine, the CDR3 has 11 residues. The DNA shown is the 33-base CDR3, in frame from base 1. Study-wide conclusions, independent of this receptor: Clonal expansion of both CD4+ and CD8+ blood T cells was observed from baseline to week 6 at doses 0.1 to 3.0 mg/kg. The antigen specificity of the clonally expanded peripheral T cells was not determined. Partial responders in the 0.1-3.0 mg/kg groups had among the lowest normalized peripheral clonal expansion, especially among CD8+ T cells. Low levels of normalized T-cell clonal expansion were also seen in some patients who did not respond. After ivuxolimab, CD8+ T cells had more expanded clones than CD4+ T cells on average.

A remark on this clone: There is no known antigen for this receptor. Base qualities are missing; no much larger clone stands one base away.

The trial excluded patients who had a history of autoimmune disease or were on systemic immunosuppression. In every dose cohort, peripheral blood was drawn for TCR sequencing at baseline, cycle 4 day 1, and cycle 7 day 1. Samples came from an open-label, multicenter, first-in-human phase I dose-escalation trial of ivuxolimab. Adults with locally advanced or metastatic melanoma, renal cell carcinoma, hepatocellular carcinoma or head and neck squamous cell carcinoma were enrolled in the trial. Before TCR sequencing, CD4+ T cells and CD8+ T cells were sorted from peripheral blood as separate populations. Genomic DNA was isolated from the sorted cells so that the TCRbeta CDR3 region could be sequenced. The immunoSEQ Assay was used to sequence the TCRbeta CDR3 regions. What TCRdb holds here is the immuneACCESS table cut down to in-frame rearrangements. Part of the clones is not present; checked against another copy, under half of the missing clones reflect an unresolved V gene, and the others are unexplained. The table for this sample lists under 70,000 clones; 80% to 95% of them were counted only once. Of the sample, around 8% is held by the ten largest clones.

Sample: CD4+ or CD8+ T cells sorted from blood, taken in a trial of the OX40 agonist ivuxolimab. The chain employs TRBV19 and TRBJ2-7, and perhaps TRBD2 as D gene, on 6 matching bases. The TCR originated in an adult with an advanced solid tumor such as melanoma, head and neck, liver or kidney cancer. The nucleotide sequence reads TGTGGCTCCGGGACTGCCTACGAGCAGTACTTC. Translated, it gives CGSGTAYEQYF. Reference TRBV19 and TRBJ2-7 proteins supply the regions before and after the CDR3; the full variable domain is: DGGITQSPKYLFRKEGQNVTLSCEQNLNHDAMYWYRQDPGQGLRLIYYSQIVNDFQKGDIAEGYSVSREKKESFPLTVTSAQKNPTAFYLCGSGTAYEQYFGPGTRLTVT.